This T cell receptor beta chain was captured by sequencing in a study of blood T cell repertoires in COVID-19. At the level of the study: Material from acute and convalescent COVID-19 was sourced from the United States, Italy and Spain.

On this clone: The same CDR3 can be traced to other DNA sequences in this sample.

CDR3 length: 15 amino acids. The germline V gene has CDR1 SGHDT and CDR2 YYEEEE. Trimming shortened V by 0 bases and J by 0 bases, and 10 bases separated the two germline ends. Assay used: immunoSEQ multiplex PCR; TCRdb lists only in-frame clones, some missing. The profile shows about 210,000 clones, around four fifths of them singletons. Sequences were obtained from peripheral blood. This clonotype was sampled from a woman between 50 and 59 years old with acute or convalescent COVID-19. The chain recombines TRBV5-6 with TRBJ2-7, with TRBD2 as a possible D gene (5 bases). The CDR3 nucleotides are TGTGCCAGCAGCTTGGGGGGAGCGGCCTCCTACGAGCAGTACTTC. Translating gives CASSLGGAASYEQYF.